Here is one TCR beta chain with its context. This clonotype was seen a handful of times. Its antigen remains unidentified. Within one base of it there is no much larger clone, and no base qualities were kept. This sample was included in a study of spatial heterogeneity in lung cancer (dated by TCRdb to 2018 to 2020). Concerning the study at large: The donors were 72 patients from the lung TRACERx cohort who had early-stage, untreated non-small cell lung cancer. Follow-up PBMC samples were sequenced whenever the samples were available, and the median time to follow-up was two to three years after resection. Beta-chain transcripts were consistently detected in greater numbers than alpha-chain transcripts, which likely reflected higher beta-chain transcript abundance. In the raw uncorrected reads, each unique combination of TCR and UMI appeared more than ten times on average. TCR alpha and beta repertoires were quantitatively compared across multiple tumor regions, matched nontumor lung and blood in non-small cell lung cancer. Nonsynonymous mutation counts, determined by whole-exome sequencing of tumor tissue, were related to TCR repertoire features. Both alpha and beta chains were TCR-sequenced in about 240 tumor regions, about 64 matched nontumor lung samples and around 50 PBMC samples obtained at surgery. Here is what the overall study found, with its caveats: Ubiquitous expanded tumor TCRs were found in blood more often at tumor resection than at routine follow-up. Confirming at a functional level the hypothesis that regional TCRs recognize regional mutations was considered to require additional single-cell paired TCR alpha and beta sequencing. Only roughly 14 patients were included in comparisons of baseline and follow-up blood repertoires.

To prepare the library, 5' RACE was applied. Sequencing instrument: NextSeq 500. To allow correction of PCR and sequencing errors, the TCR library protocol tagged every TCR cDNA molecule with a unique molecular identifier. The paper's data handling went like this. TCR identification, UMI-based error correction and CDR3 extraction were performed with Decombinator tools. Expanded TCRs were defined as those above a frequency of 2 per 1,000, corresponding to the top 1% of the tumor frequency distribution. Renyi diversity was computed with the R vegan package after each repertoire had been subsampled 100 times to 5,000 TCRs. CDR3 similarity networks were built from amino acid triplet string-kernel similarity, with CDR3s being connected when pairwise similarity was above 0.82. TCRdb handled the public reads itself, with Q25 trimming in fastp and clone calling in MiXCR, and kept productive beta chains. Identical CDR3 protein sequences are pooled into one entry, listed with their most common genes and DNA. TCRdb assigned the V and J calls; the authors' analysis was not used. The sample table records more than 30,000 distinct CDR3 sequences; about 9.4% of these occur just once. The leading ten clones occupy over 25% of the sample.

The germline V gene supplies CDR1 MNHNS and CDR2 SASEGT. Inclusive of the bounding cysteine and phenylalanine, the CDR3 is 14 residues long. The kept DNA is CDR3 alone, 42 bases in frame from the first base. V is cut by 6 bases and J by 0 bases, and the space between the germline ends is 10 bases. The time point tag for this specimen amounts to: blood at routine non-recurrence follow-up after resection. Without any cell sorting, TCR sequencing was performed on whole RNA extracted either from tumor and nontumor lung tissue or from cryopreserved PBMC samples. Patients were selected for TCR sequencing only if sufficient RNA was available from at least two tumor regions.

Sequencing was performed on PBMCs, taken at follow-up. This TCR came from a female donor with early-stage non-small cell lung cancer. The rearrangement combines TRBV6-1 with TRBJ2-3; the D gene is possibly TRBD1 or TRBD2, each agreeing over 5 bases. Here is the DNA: TGTGCCAGCAGCGGGGCTACTAGCACAGATACGCAGTATTTT. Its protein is CASSGATSTDTQYF.